The text below deals with one T cell receptor beta chain. CDR1 and CDR2 (germline): LGHDT, YNNKEL (reference sequence). The CDR3 is 15 residues long. V was pared by 5 bases and J by 3 bases, with 4 bases of the junction left unmatched. Repertoires were generated with immunoSEQ multiplex PCR, while TCRdb's copy carries only in-frame clones and drops some. The sample consists of about 110,000 clones, less than 75% of them appearing once. This entry comes from a study of blood T cell repertoires in COVID-19. Background on the study: Acute and convalescent COVID-19 specimens originated in the United States, Italy and Spain.

The receptor was isolated from a middle-aged woman with acute or convalescent COVID-19. The material sequenced was peripheral blood. The gene calls are TRBV3-1 (or the pseudogene TRBV3-2) and TRBJ2-6; 7 bases line up with TRBD1. The CDR3 loop is CASSSYRGGANVLTF. The CDR3, as DNA: TGTGCCAGCAGCTCTTACAGGGGTGGGGCCAACGTCCTGACTTTC.